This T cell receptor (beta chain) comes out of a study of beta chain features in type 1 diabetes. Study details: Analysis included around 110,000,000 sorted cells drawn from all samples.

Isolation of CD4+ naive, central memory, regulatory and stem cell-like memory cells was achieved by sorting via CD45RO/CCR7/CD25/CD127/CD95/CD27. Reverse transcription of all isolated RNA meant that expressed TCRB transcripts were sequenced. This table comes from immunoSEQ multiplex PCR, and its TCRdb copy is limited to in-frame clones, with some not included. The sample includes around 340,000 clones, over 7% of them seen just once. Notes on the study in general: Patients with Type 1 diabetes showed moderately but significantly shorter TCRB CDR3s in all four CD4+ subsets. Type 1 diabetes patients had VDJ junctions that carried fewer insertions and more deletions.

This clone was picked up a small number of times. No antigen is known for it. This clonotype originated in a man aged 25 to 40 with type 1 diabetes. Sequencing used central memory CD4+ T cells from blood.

CDR3 nucleotide sequence: TGTGCCAGCAGCTTTCGGACTAGCGGGAGCAATGAGCAGTTCTTC. Translated: CASSFRTSGSNEQFF. The J gene is TRBJ2-1, the V gene TRBV5-4; 13 bases align to TRBD2. V was pared by 2 bases and J by 6 bases, with 2 bases of the junction left unmatched. This CDR3 has 15 residues. Germline lookup yields CDR1 SGHNT and CDR2 YYREEE (reference sequence).